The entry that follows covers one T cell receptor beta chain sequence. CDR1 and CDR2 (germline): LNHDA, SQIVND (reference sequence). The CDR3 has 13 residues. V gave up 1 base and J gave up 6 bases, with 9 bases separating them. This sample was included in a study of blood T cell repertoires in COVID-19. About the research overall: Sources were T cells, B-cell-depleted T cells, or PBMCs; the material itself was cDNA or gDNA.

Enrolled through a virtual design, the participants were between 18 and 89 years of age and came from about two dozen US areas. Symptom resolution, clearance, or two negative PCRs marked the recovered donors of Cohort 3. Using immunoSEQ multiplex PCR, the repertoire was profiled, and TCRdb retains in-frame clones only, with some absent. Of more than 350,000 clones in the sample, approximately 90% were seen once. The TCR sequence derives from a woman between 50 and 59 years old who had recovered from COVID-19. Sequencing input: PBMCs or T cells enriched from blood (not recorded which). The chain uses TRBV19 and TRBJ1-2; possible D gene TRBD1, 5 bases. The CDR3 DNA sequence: TGTGCCAGTAGTATAGCAGGGTCTGATGGCTACACCTTC. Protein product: CASSIAGSDGYTF. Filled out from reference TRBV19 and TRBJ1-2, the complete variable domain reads DGGITQSPKYLFRKEGQNVTLSCEQNLNHDAMYWYRQDPGQGLRLIYYSQIVNDFQKGDIAEGYSVSREKKESFPLTVTSAQKNPTAFYLCASSIAGSDGYTFGSGTRLTVV.